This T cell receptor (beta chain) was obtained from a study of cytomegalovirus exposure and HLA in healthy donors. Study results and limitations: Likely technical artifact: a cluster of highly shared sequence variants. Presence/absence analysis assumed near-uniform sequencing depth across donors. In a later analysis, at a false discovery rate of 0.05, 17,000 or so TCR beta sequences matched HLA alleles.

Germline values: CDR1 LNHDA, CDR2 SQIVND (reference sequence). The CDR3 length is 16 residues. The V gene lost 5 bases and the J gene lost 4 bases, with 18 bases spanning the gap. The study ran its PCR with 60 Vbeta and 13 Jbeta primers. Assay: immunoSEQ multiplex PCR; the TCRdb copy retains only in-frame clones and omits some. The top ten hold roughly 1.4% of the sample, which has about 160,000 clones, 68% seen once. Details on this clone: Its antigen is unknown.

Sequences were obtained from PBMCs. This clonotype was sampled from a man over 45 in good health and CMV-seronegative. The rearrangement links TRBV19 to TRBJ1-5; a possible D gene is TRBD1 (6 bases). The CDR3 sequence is CASSDPRGARNQPQHF. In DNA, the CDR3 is TGTGCCAGTAGTGACCCCCGGGGGGCGCGAAATCAGCCCCAGCATTTT. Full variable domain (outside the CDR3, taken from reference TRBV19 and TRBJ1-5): DGGITQSPKYLFRKEGQNVTLSCEQNLNHDAMYWYRQDPGQGLRLIYYSQIVNDFQKGDIAEGYSVSREKKESFPLTVTSAQKNPTAFYLCASSDPRGARNQPQHFGDGTRLSIL.